This T cell receptor (beta chain) was captured by sequencing in a study of cytomegalovirus exposure and HLA in healthy donors. V was clipped by 8 bases and J by 0 bases; unmatched bases: 13. The CDR3 totals 17 residues. The V gene's germline CDR1 is SQVTM and CDR2 ANQGSEA. This table comes from immunoSEQ multiplex PCR, and its TCRdb copy is limited to in-frame clones, with some not included. Of roughly 45,000 clones listed, 94% were seen once; the top ten hold about 7.8%. This receptor was identified in a woman aged 18-29 years in good health and CMV-seropositive. This chain uses TRBV29-1 with TRBJ2-1; 10 bases are shared with TRBD1. Sequenced: PBMCs. CDR3 bases: TGCAGCATTCCGGGACAGGGGACACTTAGCTCCTACAATGAGCAGTTCTTC. Residues: CSIPGQGTLSSYNEQFF.